This T cell receptor (beta chain) was sequenced during a study of blood T cells in healthy people across ages. A second PCR of about 7 to 12 cycles used a sample-barcoded 5' primer and a J-beta primer mix. MiXCR, applied by TCRdb to the 5' RACE reads, yields one record per CDR3 protein. The data hold about 800,000 distinct CDR3 sequences, with roughly 50% observed a single time. The extraction recovered at least 5.5 micrograms of total RNA per sample. The ends were cut back, 1 base at V and 5 bases at J, with 18 bases in the middle. This CDR3 contains 16 residues. Germline V lookup: CDR1 SGDLS, CDR2 YYNGEE.

The sequenced sample was blood. The chain links TRBV9 to TRBJ2-5; D might be TRBD1 (5 bases). The TCR comes from a man aged 30 to 45 in good health. CDR3 DNA: TGTGCCAGCAGCGTAAGGGGCACTACGCCCATCGAGACCCAGTACTTC. Translated: CASSVRGTTPIETQYF.